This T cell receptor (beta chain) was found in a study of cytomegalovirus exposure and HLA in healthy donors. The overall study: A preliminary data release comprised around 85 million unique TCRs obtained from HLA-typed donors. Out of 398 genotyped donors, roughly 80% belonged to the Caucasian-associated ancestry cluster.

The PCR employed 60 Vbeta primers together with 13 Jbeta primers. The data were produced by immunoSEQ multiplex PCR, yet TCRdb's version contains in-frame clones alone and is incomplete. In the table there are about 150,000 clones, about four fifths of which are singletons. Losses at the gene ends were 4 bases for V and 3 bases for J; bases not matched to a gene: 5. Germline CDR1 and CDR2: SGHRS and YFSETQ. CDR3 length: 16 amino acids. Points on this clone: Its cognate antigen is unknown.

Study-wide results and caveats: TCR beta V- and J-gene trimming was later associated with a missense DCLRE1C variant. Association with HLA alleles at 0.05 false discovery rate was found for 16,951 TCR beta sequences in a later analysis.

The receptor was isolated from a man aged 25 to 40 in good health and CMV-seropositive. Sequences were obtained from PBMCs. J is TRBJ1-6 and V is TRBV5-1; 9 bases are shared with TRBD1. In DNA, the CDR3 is TGCGCCAGCAGCCCCAGGACAGGGGTCTATAATTCACCCCTCCACTTT. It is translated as CASSPRTGVYNSPLHF.